This TCR beta chain was recorded in a study of STAT5B mutations in CD4+ large granular lymphocyte leukemia (dated by TCRdb to 2021 to 2024). Some background on the complete study: Among healthy controls, the CDR3 'QG' motif was associated with a particular HLA allele. The purity of purified fractions was confirmed by flow cytometry on FACSCanto II or FACSVerse to exceed 95% among lymphocytes. The study compared the TCRbeta repertoires of patients with CD4+ T-cell large granular lymphocyte leukemia against those of healthy blood donors. What the authors observed across the whole study: The data were not HLA-matched, and the higher clonality in CD4+ T-LGLL than in CD8+ T-LGLL could be due to the relatively small sample size. CD4-sorted patient repertoires appeared more clonal than healthy CD4+ repertoires, and this difference persisted after removing the putative leukemic clones. The main leukemic clonotypes were found to be private to each patient, although around 25% of the main leukemic clonotypes were detected at low frequency in the non-leukemic repertoires of other patients.

The immunoSEQ assay at survey resolution was applied to genomic DNA for sequencing of TCRbeta rearrangements. From the authors' description of their analysis: In the TCR sequencing data, the smallest productive clonotype frequency that could be detected was 2.59 x 10-5. Only productive TCRbeta rearrangements, meaning sequences that were complete and in-frame, were kept for the analyses. Simpson clonality, calculated in the immunoSEQ Analyzer version 3.0, was used as the measure of sample clonality. Clones were categorized by frequency as very rare, small, medium, large (1-20%) or hyperexpanded (>20%). Generation probabilities were estimated with OLGA 1.2.3, V-gene circos plots were made with VDJtools, specificities were looked up in VDJdb, and CDR3 motifs were identified with GLIPH. The source is immuneACCESS, and TCRdb retained only in-frame sequences with V and J called. Part of the clones is not carried over; for the studies checked, unresolved V genes explain less than half of this, and the remainder is unexplained. The V and J calls and clone size are taken from that table; D and trimming were inferred from the DNA. Across this sample there are fewer than 50,000 clones, with roughly 84% seen only once. 0.35% to 0.4% of the sample comes from the top ten.

On this clone: It lacks a known antigen. Base qualities were left out, and no much larger clone turns up one base away.

Buffy coats from around 37 blood donors, supplied by the Finnish Red Cross blood service, were used as healthy controls. All TCR-sequenced material derived from peripheral blood: patient blood samples and healthy donor buffy coats. Ficoll-Hypaque gradient centrifugation was used to isolate peripheral blood mononuclear cells. CD4+ cells were magnetically purified from the buffy coats of healthy controls. Genomic DNA was extracted with the Gentra Puregene Cell and Tissue kit and quantified on a Qubit 2.0 fluorometer. The TCR originated in a human donor in good health. The specimen was CD4+ T cells from blood buffy coats.

The DNA sequence is as follows: TGCGCCAGCAGCTTGAACAGGGGCTTAGCTGGGGCCAACGTCCTGACTTTC. Protein translation: CASSLNRGLAGANVLTF. This chain joins TRBV5-1 to TRBJ2-6, with 7 bases in between that match TRBD1. The germline V gene encodes CDR1 SGHRS and CDR2 YFSETQ. The V end gives up 1 base and the J end 2 bases, leaving 6 bases in the junction not matched to a gene. Including the terminal cysteine and phenylalanine, the CDR3 comprises 17 residues. Left in the record is the CDR3 DNA by itself, 51 bases read in frame from the first base.